This is a list of T cell receptor beta chains from one sample in a study of blood T cells in healthy people across ages. TCRdb called the 5' RACE reads again in MiXCR, with one record for every CDR3 protein. This sample has more than 1.4 million distinct CDR3 sequences, with roughly 45% found just once. The specimen was blood. Receptors were obtained from a woman aged 18-29 years in good health. Both conserved end residues are part of each CDR3. Fields, in order: D gene, clone size, V gene, J gene, CDR3 DNA, CDR3 protein. A D gene is named only where the DNA matches it firmly. For some rows the clone size is stated as once, few or many, or as a class when expanded; others skip it.

D: TRBD2
size: NA
V: TRBV6-2/TRBV6-3
J: TRBJ2-1
DNA: TGTGCCAGCAGCACTCCTAGCGGACTTATAACCTACAATGAGCAGTTCTTC
CDR3: CASSTPSGLITYNEQFF

D: NA
size: many
V: TRBV6-2/TRBV6-3
J: TRBJ1-5
DNA: TGTGCCAGCACCACCGGAGGGATTCTTTATCAGCCCCAGCATTTT
CDR3: CASTTGGILYQPQHF

D: TRBD1
size: NA
V: TRBV4-1
J: TRBJ2-1
DNA: TGCGCCAGCAGCCAGGCTCCTCAAGGACAGGGGGCGGGTGAGCAGTTCTTC
CDR3: CASSQAPQGQGAGEQFF

D: NA
size: NA
V: TRBV4-1
J: TRBJ2-7
DNA: TGCGCCAGCAGCCAAGATCCTAGAAACTACGAGCAGTACTTC
CDR3: CASSQDPRNYEQYF

D: TRBD2
size: NA
V: TRBV4-1
J: TRBJ2-5
DNA: TGCGCCAGCAGCCAAATAGCGGGGGGGCAAGAGACCCAGTACTTC
CDR3: CASSQIAGGQETQYF

D: TRBD1
size: NA
V: TRBV15
J: TRBJ2-7
DNA: TGTGCCACCAGCAGTGTTCCCCGGGGACAGGTCTATAAGTACGAGCAGTACTTC
CDR3: CATSSVPRGQVYKYEQYF

D: TRBD2
size: NA
V: TRBV9
J: TRBJ2-3
DNA: TGTGCCAGCAGCGTAGCTCCCCTGACTAGCGGGGGGGGTGCGGATACGCAGTATTTT
CDR3: CASSVAPLTSGGGADTQYF

D: NA
size: NA
V: TRBV5-5
J: TRBJ2-2
DNA: TGTGCCAGCAGCCGGGACGTAAGGGACACCGGGGAGCTGTTTTTT
CDR3: CASSRDVRDTGELFF

D: NA
size: NA
V: TRBV4-1
J: TRBJ1-1
DNA: TGCGCCAGCAGCCAGGCACAAACGTTGGCTGAAGCTTTCTTT
CDR3: CASSQAQTLAEAFF

D: NA
size: NA
V: TRBV4-1
J: TRBJ2-2
DNA: TGCGCCAGCAGCTTAGGGGTGGCCGGGGAGCTGTTTTTT
CDR3: CASSLGVAGELFF

D: TRBD1
size: once
V: TRBV6-5
J: TRBJ1-2
DNA: TGTGCCAGCAGTTACTCGGGGGGGGACAGCAATAACTATGGCTACACCTTC
CDR3: CASSYSGGDSNNYGYTF

D: TRBD1
size: NA
V: TRBV28
J: TRBJ1-2
DNA: TGTGCCAGCAGTCGGGACAGCTCCTGGGGCTACACCTTC
CDR3: CASSRDSSWGYTF

D: NA
size: NA
V: TRBV6-1
J: TRBJ2-5
DNA: TGTGCCAGCACCTGGGGTTTGGGGGACCCCTACAATGAGCAGTACTTC
CDR3: CASTWGLGDPYNEQYF

D: TRBD2
size: few
V: TRBV12-3/TRBV12-4
J: TRBJ2-5
DNA: TGTGCCAGCAGTTCAATACTAGCGGGAGGGCCGTTTCGACAAGAGACCCAGTACTTC
CDR3: CASSSILAGGPFRQETQYF

D: NA
size: few
V: TRBV7-3
J: TRBJ1-6
DNA: TGTGCCAGCAGCTTAATACTAGTAGGGACTAATAATTCACCCCTCCACTTT
CDR3: CASSLILVGTNNSPLHF

D: NA
size: NA
V: TRBV7-2
J: TRBJ1-6
DNA: TGTGCCAGCAGCTTGGGGGGAGATAGCTCCTATAATTCACCCCTCCACTTT
CDR3: CASSLGGDSSYNSPLHF

D: NA
size: NA
V: TRBV5-1
J: TRBJ2-3
DNA: TGCGCCAGCAGCCCAATGGGAGTCGGCGGGTGGACAGATACGCAGTATTTT
CDR3: CASSPMGVGGWTDTQYF

D: NA
size: NA
V: TRBV4-1
J: TRBJ1-6
DNA: TGCGCCAGCAGTCCCCCCAGCCAAGACGGTAGGAGGGATAATTCACCCCTCCACTTT
CDR3: CASSPPSQDGRRDNSPLHF

D: NA
size: NA
V: TRBV2
J: TRBJ2-1
DNA: TGTGCCAGCAGACCCGACAGTAACAATGAGCAGTTCTTC
CDR3: CASRPDSNNEQFF

D: TRBD1
size: NA
V: TRBV5-1
J: TRBJ2-1
DNA: TGCGCCAGCAGCTCCCGTGGACAGGGCACGAATGAGCAGTTCTTC
CDR3: CASSSRGQGTNEQFF

D: TRBD2
size: few
V: TRBV7-2
J: TRBJ2-7
DNA: TGTGCCAGCAGCTTAGTGGCGGGACTAGCGATGTCCTACGAGCAGTACTTC
CDR3: CASSLVAGLAMSYEQYF

D: NA
size: NA
V: TRBV5-5
J: TRBJ2-7
DNA: TGTGCCAGCAGCTTGCGGCTAGGTGGGGGCGAGCAGTACTTC
CDR3: CASSLRLGGGEQYF

D: TRBD2
size: few
V: TRBV20-1
J: TRBJ2-5
DNA: TGCAGTGCTAGAGTTGCCGGGACTAGCGGATTGTGGGAAGGGACCCAGTACTTC
CDR3: CSARVAGTSGLWEGTQYF

D: NA
size: few
V: TRBV2
J: TRBJ1-2
DNA: TGTGCCAGCCATTTTGCTAAAGACTATGGCTACACCTTC
CDR3: CASHFAKDYGYTF

D: NA
size: NA
V: TRBV6-2/TRBV6-3
J: TRBJ1-4
DNA: TGTGCCAGCAGTTATTGGGGGTCACCTAATGAAAAACTGTTTTTT
CDR3: CASSYWGSPNEKLFF

D: NA
size: few
V: TRBV2
J: TRBJ1-2
DNA: TGTGCCAGCAGTGAATCCCTCTACACCTTC
CDR3: CASSESLYTF

D: NA
size: once
V: TRBV14
J: TRBJ2-3
DNA: TGTGCCAGCAGCCAAGTAGCCACAGGGACGCAGTATTTT
CDR3: CASSQVATGTQYF

D: NA
size: NA
V: TRBV7-2
J: TRBJ2-1
DNA: TGTGCCAGCAGCTCCCAACCGCCTAACAATGAGCAGTTCTTC
CDR3: CASSSQPPNNEQFF

D: TRBD2
size: NA
V: TRBV25-1
J: TRBJ2-7
DNA: TGTGCCAGTGCCGGGGGGGACTCCTACGAGCAGTACTTC
CDR3: CASAGGDSYEQYF

D: NA
size: NA
V: TRBV6-6
J: TRBJ1-2
DNA: TGTGCCAGCGTCAAACAGGGTTGTGGCTACACCTTC
CDR3: CASVKQGCGYTF

D: NA
size: NA
V: TRBV6-2/TRBV6-3
J: TRBJ1-6
DNA: TGTGCCAGCAGTTACCTCGGACAGATTTTCGATAATTCACCCCTCCACTTT
CDR3: CASSYLGQIFDNSPLHF

D: NA
size: few
V: TRBV4-1
J: TRBJ2-6
DNA: TGCGCCAGCACCCTCACCCGGGACGAAGGCTCTGGGGCCAACGTCCTGACTTTC
CDR3: CASTLTRDEGSGANVLTF

D: TRBD2
size: NA
V: TRBV29-1
J: TRBJ2-7
DNA: TGCAGCGGAACTAGCGGGGAAACCTACGAGCAGTACTTC
CDR3: CSGTSGETYEQYF